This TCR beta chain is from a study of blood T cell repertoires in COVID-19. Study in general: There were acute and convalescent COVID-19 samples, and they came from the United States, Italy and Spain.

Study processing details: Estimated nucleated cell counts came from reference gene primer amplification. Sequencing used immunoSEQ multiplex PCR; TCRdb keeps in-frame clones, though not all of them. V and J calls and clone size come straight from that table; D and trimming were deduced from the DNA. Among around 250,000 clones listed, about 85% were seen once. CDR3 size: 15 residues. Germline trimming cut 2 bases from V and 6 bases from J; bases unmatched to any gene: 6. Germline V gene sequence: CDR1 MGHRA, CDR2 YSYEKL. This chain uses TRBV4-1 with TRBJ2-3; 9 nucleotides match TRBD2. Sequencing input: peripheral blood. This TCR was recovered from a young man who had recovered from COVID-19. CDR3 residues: CASSQLAGPRDTQYF. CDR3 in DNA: TGCGCCAGCAGCCAACTAGCGGGGCCGCGGGATACGCAGTATTTT.